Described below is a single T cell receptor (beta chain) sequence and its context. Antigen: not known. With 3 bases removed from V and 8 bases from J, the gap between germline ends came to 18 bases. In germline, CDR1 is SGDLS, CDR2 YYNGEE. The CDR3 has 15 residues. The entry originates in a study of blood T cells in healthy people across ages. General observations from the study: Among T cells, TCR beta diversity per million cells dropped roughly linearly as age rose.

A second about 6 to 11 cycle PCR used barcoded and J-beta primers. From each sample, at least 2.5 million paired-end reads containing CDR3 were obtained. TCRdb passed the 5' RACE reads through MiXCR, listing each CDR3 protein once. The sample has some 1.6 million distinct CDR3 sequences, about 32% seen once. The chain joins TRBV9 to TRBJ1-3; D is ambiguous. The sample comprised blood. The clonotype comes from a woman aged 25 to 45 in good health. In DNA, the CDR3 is TGTGCCAGCAGCGGGGAGGGAGGAGGGCGTGACACCATATATTTT. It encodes CASSGEGGGRDTIYF.